This entry lists 2 T cell receptor beta chains sequenced from one sample in a study of T-cell memory formation after mild COVID-19. Each CDR3 protein is one row after TCRdb ran MiXCR on the 5' RACE reads. This table holds around 300,000 distinct CDR3 sequences, 19% found once. Input material: PBMCs or a T cell subset sorted from them (not recorded which). Every receptor here comes from a man between 18 and 29 years old who had mild COVID-19 (a few samples of this study predate the infection). Cell type and time point are not known.

The V and J genes are TRBV18 and TRBJ2-1; TRBD1 matches 12 bases. Germline V gene lookup returns CDR1 KGHSH and CDR2 LQKENI. This CDR3 region has 16 residues. V gave up 6 bases and J gave up 5 bases; unmatched junction bases: 8. The CDR3 region is CASSPGGTGGHNEQFF. The CDR3 coding sequence is TGTGCCAGCTCTCCAGGAGGGACAGGGGGCCACAATGAGCAGTTCTTC.

This sequence joins TRBV15 and TRBJ2-5, with TRBD2 identical over 16 bases. The germline gives CDR1 LNHNV, CDR2 YYDKDF (reference sequence). The CDR3 spans 17 residues. V shed 5 bases, J shed 4 bases, and the junction held 7 bases outside the gene matches. The CDR3 DNA sequence: TGTGCCACCAGCCGCGGGACTAGCGGGGGGGCTCGAGAGACCCAGTACTTC. Its protein is CATSRGTSGGARETQYF.